A selection of T cell receptor beta chains follows, all from one sample in a study of CD8+ T cells in alopecia areata. Generated by immunoSEQ multiplex PCR, the TCRdb table keeps only in-frame clones and is missing some. Of some 190,000 clones in the sample, more than 55% were seen once. The material was CD4+ T cells sorted from blood, obtained at week 4, from a patient treated with tofacitinib. These receptors were collected from a human donor with alopecia areata. Each CDR3 is given with its conserved first and last residue. A D gene is named only where the DNA matches it firmly. A clone size is listed for some rows: how often the clone was seen (once, few, many), or a class if it is expanded.

D,size,J,V,CDR3,DNA
TRBD1,few,TRBJ2-1,TRBV29-1,CSVEAGTGEVNEQFF,TGCAGCGTTGAAGCCGGGACAGGGGAGGTGAATGAGCAGTTCTTC
-,-,TRBJ2-7,TRBV5-1,CASSTAQGESYEQYF,TGCGCCAGCAGTACGGCGCAGGGTGAATCCTACGAGCAGTACTTC
-,-,TRBJ2-1,TRBV4-3,CASSQDRPGISYNEQFF,TGCGCCAGCAGCCAAGACCGGCCCGGCATCTCCTACAATGAGCAGTTCTTC
-,once,TRBJ1-1,TRBV29-1,CSVENSVGAGTEAFF,TGCAGCGTTGAAAACTCGGTTGGGGCTGGCACTGAAGCTTTCTTT
TRBD2,few,TRBJ2-1,TRBV18,CASSPPKGGSYNEQFF,TGTGCCAGCTCACCACCGAAGGGAGGGTCCTACAATGAGCAGTTCTTC
-,-,TRBJ2-7,TRBV29-1,CSVVSRLHVRDAYEQYF,TGCAGCGTTGTATCACGGCTCCACGTCAGGGATGCCTACGAGCAGTACTTC
-,once,TRBJ1-5,TRBV19,CATLQAYNQPQHF,TGTGCCACCCTCCAGGCCTACAATCAGCCCCAGCATTTT
-,-,TRBJ2-3,TRBV30,CAWRQGLTDTQYF,TGTGCCTGGAGACAGGGACTCACAGATACGCAGTATTTT
-,-,TRBJ1-5,TRBV4-3,CASSQWKGSNQPQHF,TGCGCCAGCAGCCAATGGAAGGGTAGCAATCAGCCCCAGCATTTT
-,once,TRBJ2-1,TRBV9,CASRLFIGLYNEQFF,TGTGCCAGCAGACTGTTTATTGGCCTCTACAATGAGCAGTTCTTC
-,-,TRBJ1-1,TRBV28,CATWGAPNTEAFF,TGTGCCACCTGGGGGGCCCCGAACACTGAAGCTTTCTTT
TRBD1,few,TRBJ2-5,TRBV28,CASSLPGQPQETQYF,TGTGCCAGCAGTTTACCGGGACAGCCACAAGAGACCCAGTACTTC
TRBD2,few,TRBJ2-7,TRBV7-9,CASSFSSGIPSEQYF,TGTGCCAGCAGCTTCTCGAGCGGGATACCCTCCGAGCAGTACTTC
-,-,TRBJ1-1,TRBV29-1,CSVLTTMNTEAFF,TGCAGCGTTTTGACAACTATGAACACTGAAGCTTTCTTT
TRBD2,-,TRBJ2-7,TRBV10-3,CAISDGTSGTYEQYF,TGTGCCATCAGTGATGGGACTAGCGGGACTTACGAGCAGTACTTC
-,-,TRBJ2-6,TRBV9,CASSVSQANVLTF,TGTGCCAGCAGCGTTAGCCAGGCCAACGTCCTGACTTTC
-,-,TRBJ2-5,TRBV18,CASSRGETQYF,TGTGCCAGCTCACGAGGAGAGACCCAGTACTTC
-,-,TRBJ2-6,TRBV29-1,CSTEEGSSGANVLTF,TGCAGCACCGAGGAGGGAAGCTCTGGGGCCAACGTCCTGACTTTC
-,once,TRBJ2-2,TRBV30,CAWSGAGPIGELFF,TGTGCCTGGAGCGGAGCGGGCCCTATCGGGGAGCTGTTTTTT
TRBD1,-,TRBJ2-5,TRBV29-1,CSVEDLGGQGETQYF,TGCAGCGTTGAAGATTTGGGCGGACAGGGGGAGACCCAGTACTTC
TRBD1,-,TRBJ1-1,TRBV27,CASAGQASTEAFF,TGTGCCAGCGCGGGACAGGCAAGTACTGAAGCTTTCTTT
TRBD1,-,TRBJ2-6,TRBV4-1,CASSQATGNHSGANVLTF,TGCGCCAGCAGCCAGGCGACAGGGAACCACTCTGGGGCCAACGTCCTGACTTTC
-,-,TRBJ2-7,TRBV7-8,CASSWTGSYEQYF,TGTGCCAGCAGCTGGACTGGGTCCTACGAGCAGTACTTC
TRBD1,-,TRBJ1-2,TRBV30,CAWSETGGEHYGYTF,TGTGCCTGGAGTGAAACAGGGGGCGAACACTATGGCTACACCTTC
-,-,TRBJ2-1,TRBV29-1,CSVGLGSGLGFF,-
TRBD2,few,TRBJ2-7,TRBV29-1,CSASRGEGYEQYF,TGCAGCGCCTCACGGGGGGAAGGTTACGAGCAGTACTTC
TRBD2,-,TRBJ2-7,TRBV4-2,CASSRMGSGRFAYEQYF,TGTGCCAGCAGCCGGATGGGTAGCGGGAGGTTCGCCTACGAGCAGTACTTC
-,-,TRBJ2-2,TRBV29-1,CSATDGPGELFF,TGCAGCGCAACGGATGGACCCGGGGAGCTGTTTTTT